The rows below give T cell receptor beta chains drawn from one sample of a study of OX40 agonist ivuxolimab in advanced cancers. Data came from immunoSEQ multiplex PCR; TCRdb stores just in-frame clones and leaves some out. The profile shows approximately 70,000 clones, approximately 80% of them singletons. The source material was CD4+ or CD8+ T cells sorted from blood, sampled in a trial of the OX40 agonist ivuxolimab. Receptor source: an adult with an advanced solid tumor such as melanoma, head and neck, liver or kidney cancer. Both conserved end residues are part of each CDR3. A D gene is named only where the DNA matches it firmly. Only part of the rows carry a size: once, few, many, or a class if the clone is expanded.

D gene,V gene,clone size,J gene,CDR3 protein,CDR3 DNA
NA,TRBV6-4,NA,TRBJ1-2,CASSDSYRVGNYGYTF,TGTGCCAGCAGTGACTCCTACAGGGTGGGGAACTATGGCTACACCTTC
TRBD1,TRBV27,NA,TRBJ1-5,CASSWTGGQPQHF,TGTGCCAGCAGTTGGACAGGAGGTCAGCCCCAGCATTTT
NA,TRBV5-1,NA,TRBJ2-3,CASSSRQGGMVDTQYF,TGCGCCAGCAGCTCCCGACAGGGAGGTATGGTTGATACGCAGTATTTT
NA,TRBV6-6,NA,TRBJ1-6,CASSPGANSPLHF,TGTGCCAGCAGTCCAGGGGCGAATTCACCCCTCCACTTT
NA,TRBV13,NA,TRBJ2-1,CASSTRTARNEQFF,TGTGCCAGCAGCACCCGGACAGCCCGTAATGAGCAGTTCTTC
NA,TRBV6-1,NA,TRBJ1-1,CASSESDGNTEAFF,TGTGCCAGCAGTGAATCGGACGGGAACACTGAAGCTTTCTTT
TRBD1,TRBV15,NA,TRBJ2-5,CATSRDRGFQETQYF,TGTGCCACCAGCAGGGACAGGGGATTCCAAGAGACCCAGTACTTC
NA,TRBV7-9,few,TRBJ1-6,CASSLNRDSPLHF,TGTGCCAGCAGCTTGAATAGGGATTCACCCCTCCACTTT
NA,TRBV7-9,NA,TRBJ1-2,CASSLARGGEDGYTF,TGTGCCAGCAGCTTAGCGCGTGGGGGCGAAGATGGCTACACCTTC
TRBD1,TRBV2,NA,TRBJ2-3,CASTGDRSPSDTQYF,TGTGCCAGCACCGGGGACAGGTCCCCGTCAGATACGCAGTATTTT
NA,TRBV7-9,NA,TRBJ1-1,CASSARGNTEAFF,TGTGCCAGCAGCGCACGGGGGAACACTGAAGCTTTCTTT
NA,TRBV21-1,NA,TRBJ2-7,CASSKAPLEQYF,TGTGCCAGCAGCAAAGCCCCCTTGGAGCAGTACTTC
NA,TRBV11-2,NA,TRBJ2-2,CASSGRRAGTGELFF,TGTGCCAGCAGCGGGCGGCGGGCCGGAACCGGGGAGCTGTTTTTT
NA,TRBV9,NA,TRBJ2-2,CASSPRTGELFF,TGTGCCAGCAGCCCAAGAACCGGGGAGCTGTTTTTT
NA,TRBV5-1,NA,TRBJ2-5,CASSLAAATQETQYF,TGCGCCAGCAGCTTGGCCGCGGCTACACAAGAGACCCAGTACTTC
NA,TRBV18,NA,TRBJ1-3,CASSPGTSGNTIYF,TGTGCCAGCTCACCCGGGACCTCTGGAAACACCATATATTTT
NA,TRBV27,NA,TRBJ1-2,CASGTIYSYGYTF,TGTGCCAGCGGGACAATATATAGCTATGGCTACACCTTC
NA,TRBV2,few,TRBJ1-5,CASKLVQNSNQPQHF,TGTGCCAGCAAGCTGGTGCAAAATAGCAATCAGCCCCAGCATTTT
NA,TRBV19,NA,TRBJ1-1,CASHHGGTRKSAFF,TGTGCCAGTCATCATGGCGGGACACGGAAATCGGCTTTCTTT
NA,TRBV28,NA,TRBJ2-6,CASSPVGAVSSGANVLTF,TGTGCCAGCAGCCCTGTGGGGGCAGTATCCTCTGGGGCCAACGTCCTGACTTTC
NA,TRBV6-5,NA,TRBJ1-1,CASSPRRNTEAFF,TGTGCCAGCAGTCCCCGCCGGAACACTGAAGCTTTCTTT
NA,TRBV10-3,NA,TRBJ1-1,CAISARTEAFF,TGTGCCATCAGTGCCAGGACTGAAGCTTTCTTT
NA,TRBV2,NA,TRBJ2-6,CASSEWVSLSGANVLTF,TGTGCCAGCAGTGAATGGGTCAGCCTCTCTGGGGCCAACGTCCTGACTTTC
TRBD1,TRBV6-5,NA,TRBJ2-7,CASSYTGTGGSYEQYF,TGTGCCAGCAGTTACACAGGGACAGGGGGTTCCTACGAGCAGTACTTC
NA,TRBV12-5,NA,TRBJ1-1,CASGLGEAGRNTEAFF,TGTGCTAGTGGTTTGGGGGAAGCAGGGAGGAACACTGAAGCTTTCTTT
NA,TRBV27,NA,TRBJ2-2,CASSTRVPSPGELFF,TGTGCCAGCAGTACCCGGGTCCCCTCGCCCGGGGAGCTGTTTTTT
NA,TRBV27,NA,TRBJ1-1,CASSPSRDGNTEAFF,TGTGCCAGCAGTCCGTCCCGGGACGGGAACACTGAAGCTTTCTTT
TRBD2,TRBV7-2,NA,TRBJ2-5,CASSPQRGSQETQYF,TGTGCCAGCAGCCCTCAGCGGGGCTCCCAAGAGACCCAGTACTTC
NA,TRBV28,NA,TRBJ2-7,CATTPPPPLYEQYF,TGTGCCACCACTCCCCCCCCGCCCCTTTACGAGCAGTACTTC
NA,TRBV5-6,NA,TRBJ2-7,CASSLSDHYEQYF,TGTGCCAGCAGCTTGTCGGATCACTACGAGCAGTACTTC